Listed below are T cell receptor beta chains from one sample, sequenced in a study of patients and donors after allogeneic stem cell transplantation. Via MiXCR, TCRdb re-called the RT-PCR reads, giving one row per CDR3 protein. This table has about 100,000 distinct CDR3 sequences, 35% appearing once. The sample comprised blood, either unsorted or a sorted T cell fraction (not recorded which). The receptors were sampled from a human donor who was either an allogeneic HSCT recipient or a stem cell or donor lymphocyte infusion donor (not recorded which). It is not recorded whose cells these are; they may come from a transplant donor. Both conserved end residues are part of each CDR3. Each record gives: D gene, clone size, J gene, V gene, CDR3 protein, CDR3 DNA. D genes are given only for firm matches. Not every row has a clone size; where given, it reads once, few, many or a size class.

d_gene: NA
abundance: NA
j_gene: TRBJ1-2
v_gene: TRBV7-2
CDR3aa: CASSPKAGNNYGYTF
CDR3nt: TGTGCCAGCAGCCCTAAAGCGGGTAATAACTATGGCTACACCTTC

d_gene: NA
abundance: NA
j_gene: TRBJ1-1
v_gene: TRBV6-5
CDR3aa: CASCLDRGTVNTEAFF
CDR3nt: TGTGCCAGCTGCCTTGACCGAGGCACGGTGAACACTGAAGCTTTCTTT

d_gene: TRBD1
abundance: many
j_gene: TRBJ1-5
v_gene: TRBV6-5
CDR3aa: CATQTGVVNQPQHF
CDR3nt: TGTGCCACTCAGACAGGGGTTGTTAATCAGCCCCAGCATTTT

d_gene: TRBD1
abundance: few
j_gene: TRBJ1-1
v_gene: TRBV20-1
CDR3aa: CSACPGTGNTEAFF
CDR3nt: TGCAGTGCTTGTCCCGGGACAGGGAACACTGAAGCTTTCTTT

d_gene: TRBD1
abundance: NA
j_gene: TRBJ2-5
v_gene: TRBV29-1
CDR3aa: CSVAGQGALETQYF
CDR3nt: TGCAGCGTTGCGGGTCAGGGGGCCTTGGAGACCCAGTACTTC

d_gene: NA
abundance: NA
j_gene: TRBJ2-2
v_gene: TRBV5-1
CDR3aa: CASSLISGTGELFF
CDR3nt: TGCGCCAGCAGCTTGATTAGCGGCACCGGGGAGCTGTTTTTT

d_gene: NA
abundance: few
j_gene: TRBJ1-2
v_gene: TRBV10-3
CDR3aa: CAISAGPPGEGYTF
CDR3nt: TGTGCCATCAGTGCCGGACCGCCGGGGGAAGGCTACACCTTC

d_gene: NA
abundance: NA
j_gene: TRBJ1-5
v_gene: TRBV7-9
CDR3aa: CASSPGHLNQPQHF
CDR3nt: TGTGCCAGCAGCCCTGGACACCTAAATCAGCCCCAGCATTTT

d_gene: NA
abundance: NA
j_gene: TRBJ2-2
v_gene: TRBV20-1
CDR3aa: CSARSGRANTGELFF
CDR3nt: TGCAGTGCTAGATCCGGAAGAGCGAACACCGGGGAGCTGTTTTTT

d_gene: NA
abundance: NA
j_gene: TRBJ1-2
v_gene: TRBV20-1
CDR3aa: CSAEDTFYGYTF
CDR3nt: TGCAGTGCGGAAGACACCTTCTATGGCTACACCTTC

d_gene: NA
abundance: few
j_gene: TRBJ1-1
v_gene: TRBV6-5
CDR3aa: CASRANTEAFF
CDR3nt: TGTGCCAGCAGAGCGAACACTGAAGCTTTCTTT

d_gene: NA
abundance: NA
j_gene: TRBJ2-3
v_gene: TRBV7-9
CDR3aa: CASSPEGPDTQYF
CDR3nt: TGTGCCAGCAGTCCAGAAGGGCCAGATACGCAGTATTTT

d_gene: NA
abundance: NA
j_gene: TRBJ2-1
v_gene: TRBV7-2
CDR3aa: CASSNNSVFSSYNEQFF
CDR3nt: TGTGCCAGCAGCAATAATTCAGTGTTCAGCTCCTACAATGAGCAGTTCTTC

d_gene: NA
abundance: few
j_gene: TRBJ1-1
v_gene: TRBV4-3
CDR3aa: CASAGHQAGFTEAFF
CDR3nt: TGCGCCAGCGCCGGACACCAAGCTGGGTTCACTGAAGCTTTCTTT

d_gene: NA
abundance: NA
j_gene: TRBJ1-1
v_gene: TRBV2
CDR3aa: CASSEPTVNTEAFF
CDR3nt: TGTGCCAGCAGTGAACCGACGGTGAACACTGAAGCTTTCTTT

d_gene: NA
abundance: few
j_gene: TRBJ2-1
v_gene: TRBV11-2
CDR3aa: CASSFQRGGNEQFF
CDR3nt: TGTGCCAGCAGCTTCCAGAGGGGAGGCAATGAGCAGTTCTTC

d_gene: NA
abundance: few
j_gene: TRBJ1-6
v_gene: TRBV27
CDR3aa: CASSLSGGSPLHF
CDR3nt: TGTGCCAGCAGTTTATCGGGGGGGTCACCCCTCCACTTT

d_gene: NA
abundance: few
j_gene: TRBJ1-2
v_gene: TRBV12-3/TRBV12-4
CDR3aa: CASSLEVVRGYTF
CDR3nt: TGTGCCAGCAGTTTAGAGGTAGTTCGGGGCTACACCTTC

d_gene: TRBD1
abundance: NA
j_gene: TRBJ1-6
v_gene: TRBV28
CDR3aa: CASSLRQGEESPLHF
CDR3nt: TGTGCCAGCAGTTTGAGACAGGGGGAGGAATCACCCCTCCACTTT

d_gene: NA
abundance: NA
j_gene: TRBJ1-1
v_gene: TRBV6-2/TRBV6-3
CDR3aa: CASSSLRSRNTEAFF
CDR3nt: TGTGCCAGCAGTTCCCTCAGGTCCCGAAACACTGAAGCTTTCTTT

d_gene: TRBD1
abundance: NA
j_gene: TRBJ1-1
v_gene: TRBV5-5
CDR3aa: CASKPSGTGITEAFF
CDR3nt: TGTGCCAGCAAACCATCCGGGACAGGGATCACTGAAGCTTTCTTT

d_gene: TRBD1
abundance: few
j_gene: TRBJ1-1
v_gene: TRBV12-3/TRBV12-4
CDR3aa: CASRGQGLGEAFF
CDR3nt: TGTGCCAGCAGGGGACAGGGGTTAGGTGAAGCTTTCTTT

d_gene: NA
abundance: few
j_gene: TRBJ2-5
v_gene: TRBV29-1
CDR3aa: CSVGGPLVETQYF
CDR3nt: TGCAGCGTTGGCGGGCCTCTTGTGGAGACCCAGTACTTC

d_gene: NA
abundance: few
j_gene: TRBJ1-2
v_gene: TRBV29-1
CDR3aa: CSVAPGLNGYTF
CDR3nt: TGCAGCGTTGCCCCGGGGCTGAATGGCTACACCTTC

d_gene: NA
abundance: NA
j_gene: TRBJ2-2
v_gene: TRBV5-1
CDR3aa: CASSLVPSDTGELFF
CDR3nt: TGCGCCAGCAGCTTGGTCCCTAGCGACACCGGGGAGCTGTTTTTT

d_gene: TRBD2
abundance: NA
j_gene: TRBJ2-1
v_gene: TRBV20-1
CDR3aa: CSASTSGRDNEQFF
CDR3nt: TGCAGTGCTTCGACTAGCGGGAGAGACAATGAGCAGTTCTTC

d_gene: NA
abundance: NA
j_gene: TRBJ2-7
v_gene: TRBV6-2/TRBV6-3
CDR3aa: CASSWTFYEQYF
CDR3nt: TGTGCCAGCAGTTGGACATTCTACGAGCAGTACTTC

d_gene: NA
abundance: NA
j_gene: TRBJ2-1
v_gene: TRBV6-2/TRBV6-3
CDR3aa: CASSPRPGGINEQFF
CDR3nt: TGTGCCAGCAGCCCCCGCCCTGGGGGTATCAATGAGCAGTTCTTC

d_gene: NA
abundance: NA
j_gene: TRBJ2-4
v_gene: TRBV11-2
CDR3aa: CASSLGSTNIQYF
CDR3nt: TGTGCCAGCAGCTTAGGCTCGACAAACATTCAGTACTTC

d_gene: TRBD1
abundance: NA
j_gene: TRBJ2-7
v_gene: TRBV7-9
CDR3aa: CASSQRGRTGPYEQYF
CDR3nt: TGTGCCAGCAGCCAAAGGGGCAGGACAGGGCCCTACGAGCAGTACTTC

d_gene: NA
abundance: few
j_gene: TRBJ2-3
v_gene: TRBV4-3
CDR3aa: CASSTGTLDTQYF
CDR3nt: TGCGCCAGCAGCACCGGGACATTGGATACGCAGTATTTT

d_gene: TRBD1
abundance: NA
j_gene: TRBJ1-6
v_gene: TRBV7-9
CDR3aa: CASSSRQGANSPLHF
CDR3nt: TGTGCCAGCAGCTCACGACAGGGGGCGAATTCACCCCTCCACTTT

d_gene: NA
abundance: few
j_gene: TRBJ2-7
v_gene: TRBV11-2
CDR3aa: CASSLDVHGAYEQYF
CDR3nt: TGTGCCAGCAGCTTAGATGTACACGGAGCCTACGAGCAGTACTTC